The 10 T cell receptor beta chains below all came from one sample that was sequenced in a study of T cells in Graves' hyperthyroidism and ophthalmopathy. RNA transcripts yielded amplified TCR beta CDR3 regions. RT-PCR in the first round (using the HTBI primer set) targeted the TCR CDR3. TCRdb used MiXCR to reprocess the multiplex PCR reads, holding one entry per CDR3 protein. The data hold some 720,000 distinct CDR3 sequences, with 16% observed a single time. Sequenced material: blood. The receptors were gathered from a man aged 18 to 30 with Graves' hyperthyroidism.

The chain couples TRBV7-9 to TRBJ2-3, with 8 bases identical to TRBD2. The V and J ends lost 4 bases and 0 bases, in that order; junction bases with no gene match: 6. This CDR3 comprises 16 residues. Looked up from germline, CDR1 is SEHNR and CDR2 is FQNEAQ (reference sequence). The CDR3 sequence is CASSWSLAESTDTQYF. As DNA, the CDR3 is TGTGCCAGCAGCTGGTCACTAGCGGAGAGCACAGATACGCAGTATTTT. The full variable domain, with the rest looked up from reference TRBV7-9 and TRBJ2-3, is DTGVSQNPRHKITKRGQNVTFRCDPISEHNRLYWYRQTLGQGPEFLTYFQNEAQLEKSRLLSDRFSAERPKGSFSTLEIQRTEQGDSAMYLCASSWSLAESTDTQYFGPGTRLTVL.

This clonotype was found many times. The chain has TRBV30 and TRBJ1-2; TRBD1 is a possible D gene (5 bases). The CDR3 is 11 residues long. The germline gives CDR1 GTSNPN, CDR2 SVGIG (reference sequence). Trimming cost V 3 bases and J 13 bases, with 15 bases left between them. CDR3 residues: CAWSEMRGLTF. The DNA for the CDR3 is TGTGCCTGGAGCGAGATGCGGGGCCTCACCTTC. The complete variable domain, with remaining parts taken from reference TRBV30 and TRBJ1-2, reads SQTIHQWPATLVQPVGSPLSLECTVEGTSNPNLYWYRQAAGRGLQLLFYSVGIGQISSEVPQNLSASRPQDRQFILSSKKLLLSDSGFYLCAWSEMRGLTFGSGTRLTVV.

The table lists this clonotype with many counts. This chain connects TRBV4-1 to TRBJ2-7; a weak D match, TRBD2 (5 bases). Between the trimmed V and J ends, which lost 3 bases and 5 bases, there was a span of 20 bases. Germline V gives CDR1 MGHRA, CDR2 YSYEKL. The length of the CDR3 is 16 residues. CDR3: CASSHAGRRPGDEQYF. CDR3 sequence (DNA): TGCGCCAGCAGCCACGCCGGACGGCGTCCCGGGGACGAGCAGTACTTC.

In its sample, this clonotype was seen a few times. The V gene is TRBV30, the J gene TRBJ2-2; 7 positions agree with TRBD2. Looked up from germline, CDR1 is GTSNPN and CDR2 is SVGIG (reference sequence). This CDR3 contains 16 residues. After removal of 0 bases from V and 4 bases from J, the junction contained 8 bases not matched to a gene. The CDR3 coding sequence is TGTGCCTGGAGTGTACTCGGGGGAGGGAGCACCGGGGAGCTGTTTTTT. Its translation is CAWSVLGGGSTGELFF.

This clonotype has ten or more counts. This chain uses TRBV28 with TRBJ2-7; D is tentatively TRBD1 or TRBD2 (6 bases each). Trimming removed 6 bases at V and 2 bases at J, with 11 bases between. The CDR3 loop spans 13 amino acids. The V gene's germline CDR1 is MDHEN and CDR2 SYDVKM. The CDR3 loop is CASRRRDTYEQYF. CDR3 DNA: TGTGCCAGCAGACGGCGGGACACCTACGAGCAGTACTTC.

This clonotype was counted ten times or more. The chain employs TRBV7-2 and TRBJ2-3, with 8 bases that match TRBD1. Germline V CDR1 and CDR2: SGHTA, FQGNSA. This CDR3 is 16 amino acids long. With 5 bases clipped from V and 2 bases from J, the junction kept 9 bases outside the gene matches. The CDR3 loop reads CASSRPGQEITDTQYF. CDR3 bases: TGTGCCAGCAGCCGACCGGGACAGGAGATCACAGATACGCAGTATTTT.

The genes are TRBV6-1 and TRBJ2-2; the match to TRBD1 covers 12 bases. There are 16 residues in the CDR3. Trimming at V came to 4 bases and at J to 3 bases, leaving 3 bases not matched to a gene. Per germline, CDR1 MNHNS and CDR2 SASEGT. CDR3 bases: TGTGCCAGCAGTGGGGGGACAGGGGGCTACACCGGGGAGCTGTTTTTT. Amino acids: CASSGGTGGYTGELFF.

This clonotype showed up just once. CDR3 DNA: TGCAGTGCTCCGGCCCTAACCGGCTATGGCTACACCTTC. Amino acids: CSAPALTGYGYTF. This chain uses TRBV20-1 with TRBJ1-2; no reliable D call. The CDR3 contains 13 residues. The germline gives CDR1 DFQATT, CDR2 SNEGSKA (reference sequence). Trimming took 5 bases from V and 4 from J, leaving 14 bases between them.

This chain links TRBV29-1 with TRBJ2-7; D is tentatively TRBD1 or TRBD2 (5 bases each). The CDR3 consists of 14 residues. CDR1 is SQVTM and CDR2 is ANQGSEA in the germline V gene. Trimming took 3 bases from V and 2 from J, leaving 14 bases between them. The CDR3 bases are TGCAGCGTTGAGGCTTCGGGGCCCCCCTACGAGCAGTACTTC. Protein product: CSVEASGPPYEQYF.

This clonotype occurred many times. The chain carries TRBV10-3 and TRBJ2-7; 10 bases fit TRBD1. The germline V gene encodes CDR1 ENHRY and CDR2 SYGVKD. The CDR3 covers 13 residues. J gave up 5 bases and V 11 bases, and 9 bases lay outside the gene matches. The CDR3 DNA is TGTGCCTCGGCCGGGACAGGGGTCGACGAGCAGTACTTC. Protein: CASAGTGVDEQYF.